Below are 26 T cell receptor beta chains sequenced from a single sample in a study of T cells in Graves' hyperthyroidism and ophthalmopathy. RNA transcripts provided the source from which TCR beta CDR3 regions were amplified. The HTBI set primed first-round TCR CDR3 RT-PCR. MiXCR, run by TCRdb on the multiplex PCR reads, gives a single entry per CDR3 protein. The table lists some 620,000 distinct CDR3 sequences, 15% to 20% of them singletons. Sequenced: blood. The origin of the receptors is a woman between 25 and 40 years old with Graves' hyperthyroidism.

This clonotype came up a few times. The chain carries TRBV4-1 and TRBJ2-7, with TRBD2 matching over 14 bases. With V trimmed by 4 bases and J by 7 bases, 6 bases remained unmatched. This CDR3 is 15 amino acids long. The germline V gene has CDR1 MGHRA and CDR2 YSYEKL. The CDR3 nucleotides read TGCGCCAGCAGCCCAGTGGGACTAGCGGGAGATGAGCAGTACTTC. Its protein is CASSPVGLAGDEQYF.

This clonotype was counted many times. The J gene is TRBJ1-1, the V gene TRBV2; D not resolved. V was trimmed by 4 bases and J by 0 bases, leaving 6 bases between them. CDR1 is SNHLY, CDR2 FYNNEI, per germline. CDR3 length equals 13 residues. The CDR3 sequence is CASSASMNTEAFF. CDR3 in DNA: TGTGCCAGCAGTGCTTCGATGAACACTGAAGCTTTCTTT.

This clonotype was counted ten times or more. The chain carries TRBV3-1 and TRBJ2-3; D is perhaps TRBD1 or TRBD2 (6 bases each). V was pared by 1 base and J by 9 bases, with 17 bases between. Germline V gene sequence: CDR1 LGHDT, CDR2 YNNKEL (reference sequence). This CDR3 region has 15 residues. The CDR3 reads CASSQVHKGGRTQYF. The CDR3 DNA is TGTGCCAGCAGCCAAGTTCATAAGGGGGGTAGAACGCAGTATTTT.

This clonotype was picked up many times. The chain is built from TRBV20-1 and TRBJ2-7, with 11 bases lining up with TRBD1. Germline lookup yields CDR1 DFQATT and CDR2 SNEGSKA (reference sequence). The CDR3 contains 14 residues. Losses at the gene ends were 0 bases for V and 7 bases for J; bases not matched to a gene: 5. The CDR3 sequence is CSAREPGTGGEQYF. The CDR3, as DNA: TGCAGTGCTAGAGAGCCCGGGACAGGGGGAGAGCAGTACTTC.

There are many counts of this clonotype. The chain couples TRBV7-2 to TRBJ2-5, with 10 bases matching TRBD2. CDR1 and CDR2 (germline): SGHTA, FQGNSA. This CDR3 region has 16 residues. The J segment lost 5 bases and the V segment lost 2 bases, leaving 8 bases of the junction unmatched. CDR3 DNA sequence: TGTGCCAGCAGCTTAAGGGCTAGCGGGAGCTGGGAGACCCAGTACTTC. This gives the protein CASSLRASGSWETQYF.

V gene TRBV4-3 combines with J gene TRBJ2-1; the D gene is possibly TRBD1 (6 bases). V lost 0 bases and J 3 bases, leaving 9 bases between the germline ends. There are 15 residues in the CDR3. Germline lookup yields CDR1 LGHNA and CDR2 YSLEER. CDR3 nucleotides: TGCGCCAGCAGCCAAGATTGGACAGACTACAATGAGCAGTTCTTC. Translating gives CASSQDWTDYNEQFF.

The chain links TRBV6-2 or TRBV6-3 to TRBJ2-1, with 9 bases lining up with TRBD2. Germline loops: CDR1 MNHEY, CDR2 SVGEGT. This CDR3 comprises 12 residues. Losses at the gene ends were 10 bases for V and 7 bases for J; bases not matched to a gene: 5. CDR3 protein: CAIVAGANEQFF. The CDR3 nucleotides read TGTGCCATCGTAGCGGGAGCAAATGAGCAGTTCTTC.

This clonotype was counted between two and nine times. A clone one base away is much larger, so this may be a read error. The final CDR3 position lacks the conserved phenylalanine or tryptophan, pointing to a likely read error. The CDR3 protein is CAWSPGLQETQYL. Written as DNA, the CDR3 is TGTGCCTGGAGTCCCGGACTCCAAGAGACCCAGTACCTC. This sequence joins TRBV30 and TRBJ2-5, with D tentatively TRBD2 (5 bases). Germline assignment: CDR1 GTSNPN and CDR2 SVGIG (reference sequence). V dropped 2 bases and J dropped 1 base, with 8 bases sitting between them. The CDR3 spans 13 residues.

The J gene is TRBJ1-5, the V gene TRBV2, with 9 bases identical to TRBD1. The CDR3 loop spans 14 amino acids. The V and J ends lost 6 bases and 3 bases, in that order; junction bases with no gene match: 3. Germline V gene lookup returns CDR1 SNHLY and CDR2 FYNNEI. In DNA, the CDR3 is TGTGCCAGCAGCGGGACAGGGCTCAATCAGCCCCAGCATTTT. It is translated as CASSGTGLNQPQHF.

Many counts were recorded for this clonotype. The chain joins TRBV7-6 to TRBJ2-2; 8 positions agree with TRBD1. The CDR3 runs 16 residues. Germline V CDR1 and CDR2: SGHVS, FNYEAQ. With V trimmed by 1 base and J by 4 bases, 5 bases remained unmatched. The CDR3 is CASSLGQGARTGELFF. In nucleotides, the CDR3 is TGTGCCAGCAGCTTAGGGCAGGGGGCGCGCACCGGGGAGCTGTTTTTT.

The chain links TRBV5-1 to TRBJ2-3; TRBD2 aligns across 7 bases. Looked up from germline, CDR1 is SGHRS and CDR2 is YFSETQ. The trim removed 4 bases at V and 4 bases at J, leaving 9 bases unmatched. The CDR3 loop spans 15 amino acids. The CDR3 region has the DNA TGCGCCAGCAGCCGGGACGGGGGGATCCCAGATACGCAGTATTTT. Translation gives CASSRDGGIPDTQYF.

This clonotype was seen more than once but under ten times. V gene TRBV7-9 combines with J gene TRBJ2-2; D is uncertain. Germline loops: CDR1 SEHNR, CDR2 FQNEAQ (reference sequence). CDR3 size: 14 residues. Trimming cost V 5 bases and J 5 bases, with 12 bases left between them. The CDR3 DNA reads TGTGCCAGCAGCACGGCGGCAGTTACCGGGGAGCTGTTTTTT. This encodes CASSTAAVTGELFF.

A word on this clonotype: A much larger clone lies a single base off, so this may be a read error. The chain is built from TRBV27 and TRBJ1-5; D not resolved. This CDR3 has 15 residues. Germline V gene sequence: CDR1 MNHEY, CDR2 SMNVEV (reference sequence). Between the trimmed V and J ends, which lost 0 bases and 0 bases, there was a span of 6 bases. The chain's CDR3 is CASSLSGYSNQPQHF. The CDR3 bases are TGTGCCAGCAGTTTATCCGGGTATAGCAATCAGCCCCAGCATTTT.

The table lists this clonotype with a few counts. The chain couples TRBV7-9 to TRBJ2-3, with TRBD2 matching 7 bases. The CDR3 spans 14 residues. The germline V gene has CDR1 SEHNR and CDR2 FQNEAQ (reference sequence). The V gene end was trimmed by 4 bases and the J gene end by 5 bases; junction bases not matched to a gene: 6. The CDR3 protein is CASSSMGGEDTQYF. The CDR3 DNA follows: TGTGCCAGCAGCTCCATGGGGGGGGAAGATACGCAGTATTTT.

This clonotype was seen repeatedly, ten times or more. Compared with germline, one end of the junction differs, possibly owing to a read error. The chain couples TRBV24-1 to TRBJ2-5; 8 bases match TRBD2. CDR3 size: 16 residues. Germline CDR1 KGHDR, CDR2 SFDVKD. Here the CDR3 DNA reads TGTGCCACCGCGGCGGGGGGACTACCGAACCAGGAGACCCAGTACTTC. Protein product: CATAAGGLPNQETQYF.

This clonotype has only a few counts. The CDR3 region has the DNA TGTGCCAGTAGTAGGGGGCCTAACTATGGCTACACCTTC. Protein product: CASSRGPNYGYTF. This chain connects TRBV19 to TRBJ1-2; D is possibly TRBD1 (6 bases). This CDR3 has 13 amino acids. The germline gives CDR1 LNHDA, CDR2 SQIVND (reference sequence). The V gene lost 4 bases and the J gene lost 0 bases, with 6 bases spanning the gap.

CDR3 nucleotide sequence: TGCGCCAGCAGCATTCCGGGACTAGCGGGCCGCGAGCAGTACTTC. It translates to CASSIPGLAGREQYF. The rearrangement links TRBV5-1 to TRBJ2-7, with 12 bases identical to TRBD2. Germline CDR1 reads SGHRS; CDR2 reads YFSETQ. With V trimmed by 4 bases and J by 6 bases, 8 bases remained unmatched. The CDR3 extends over 15 amino acids.

This clonotype was found a few times. At one boundary the junction diverges from the germline segment, which might be a read error. The gene calls are TRBV12-3 or TRBV12-4 and TRBJ2-1; 8 nucleotides agree with TRBD1. The CDR3 is 15 residues long. The CDR3 coding sequence is TGTGCCAGCAGTTCCGGGACAGGAATAAACAATGAGCAGCTCTTC. Its protein is CASSSGTGINNEQLF.

Only a few counts were recorded for this clonotype. This chain links TRBV20-1 with TRBJ2-3; D is perhaps TRBD2 (6 bases). V lost 3 bases to trimming and J lost 8 bases, with 18 bases between them. This CDR3 is 14 amino acids long. Germline values: CDR1 DFQATT, CDR2 SNEGSKA (reference sequence). CDR3 nucleotides: TGCAGTGCTAGTCCGACTAGTCTAGGAGGTACGCAGTATTTT. Translating gives CSASPTSLGGTQYF.

The chain couples TRBV27 to TRBJ1-2, with D tentatively TRBD1 (6 bases). This CDR3 contains 14 residues. Trimming cost V 6 bases and J 8 bases, with 19 bases left between them. Germline assignment: CDR1 MNHEY and CDR2 SMNVEV (reference sequence). For the CDR3, the DNA is TGTGCCAGCAGGGTGACAGGAGGGGTGAGCGGCTACACCTTC. Residues: CASRVTGGVSGYTF.

In this sample, this clonotype turned up a few times. This clone may be a read error of a much larger clone one base away. The CDR3 here is CASSLDFTPDYEQYF. CDR3 nucleotides: TGTGCCAGCAGTCTGGACTTCACCCCCGACTACGAGCAGTACTTC. The chain employs TRBV2 and TRBJ2-7; D is perhaps TRBD2 (5 bases). The CDR3 loop spans 15 amino acids. Trimming took 5 bases from V and 3 from J, leaving 17 bases between them. Germline assignment: CDR1 SNHLY and CDR2 FYNNEI.

CDR3 protein: CASRPAGGEYEKLFF. CDR3 nucleotides: TGTGCCAGCAGGCCCGCGGGGGGTGAATATGAAAAACTGTTTTTT. This chain uses TRBV27 with TRBJ1-4; tentative D call: TRBD1 (5 bases). Germline values: CDR1 MNHEY, CDR2 SMNVEV (reference sequence). There are 15 residues in the CDR3. Trimming removed 6 bases at V and 6 bases at J, with 17 bases between.

The rearrangement joins TRBV7-3 to TRBJ2-7; D unresolved. In germline, CDR1 is SGHTA, CDR2 FQGTGA. The length of the CDR3 is 13 residues. V shed 4 bases and J shed 4 bases, with 11 bases lying between them. CDR3 nucleotide sequence: TGTGCCAGCAGCTACCCCCGAGAGTACGAGCAGTACTTC. Its protein is CASSYPREYEQYF.

There are many counts of this clonotype. The chain is built from TRBV12-5 and TRBJ1-2; TRBD1 might be the D (6 bases). Between the trimmed V and J ends, which lost 6 bases and 8 bases, there was a span of 19 bases. Germline V gives CDR1 LGHNT, CDR2 FRNRAP. The CDR3 extends over 14 amino acids. In DNA, the CDR3 is TGTGCTAGTGGCCGACAACAGGGATTCTTCGGCTACACCTTC. This codes for CASGRQQGFFGYTF.

V and J are TRBV3-1 and TRBJ2-1, with D perhaps TRBD1 or TRBD2 (5 bases each). TRBJ2-7 explains the end of the DNA better; the J call may be wrong. In germline, CDR1 is LGHDT, CDR2 YNNKEL (reference sequence). This CDR3 is 16 amino acids long. CDR3 protein: CASSRTGDGTYNEQYF. The CDR3 DNA sequence: TGTGCCAGCAGCCGGACCGGGGACGGAACTTACAATGAGCAGTACTTC.

Ten or more counts support this clonotype. The rearrangement links TRBV11-1 to TRBJ1-1; D unclear. Germline V gene lookup returns CDR1 SGHAT and CDR2 FQDESV (reference sequence). V lost 1 base to trimming and J lost 1 base, with 10 bases between them. This CDR3 is built from 15 residues. The CDR3 DNA reads TGTGCCAGCAGCTTAGGTGGGGTGGAGAACACTGAAGCTTTCTTT. This gives the protein CASSLGGVENTEAFF. Using reference TRBV11-1 and TRBJ1-1 for the parts outside the CDR3, the full variable domain is EAEVAQSPRYKITEKSQAVAFWCDPISGHATLYWYRQILGQGPELLVQFQDESVVDDSQLPKDRFSAERLKGVDSTLKIQPAELGDSAMYLCASSLGGVENTEAFFGQGTRLTVV.